This section outlines one T cell receptor (beta chain) sequence together with its context. No antigen is known for it. V was clipped by 6 bases and J by 2 bases; unmatched bases: 13. Germline V gene data show CDR1 as SEHNR and CDR2 as FQNEAQ (reference sequence). The CDR3 is 17 residues long. This entry belongs to a study of cytomegalovirus exposure and HLA in healthy donors. Profiled with immunoSEQ multiplex PCR; TCRdb holds only in-frame clones, not every one. Of roughly 82,000 clones listed, about 92% are singletons. Whole-study findings and limits: Cytomegalovirus status was reportedly diagnosed by the classifier with high specificity and sensitivity.

The genes are TRBV7-9 and TRBJ2-3; TRBD1 matches at 8 bases. This clonotype originated in a man aged 18 to 30 in good health and CMV-seronegative. Sequencing was done on a sample of PBMCs. This CDR3 reads CASSPLTGQETTDTQYF. The CDR3 coding sequence is TGTGCCAGCAGTCCTCTCACGGGACAGGAGACCACAGATACGCAGTATTTT.